Shown below are 9 T cell receptor beta chains from a single sample sequenced in a study of blood T cell repertoires in COVID-19. Clones were read by immunoSEQ multiplex PCR, and TCRdb kept only the in-frame ones, dropping some. The sample consists of just under 35,000 clones, 85% to 95% of them appearing once. What was sequenced was peripheral blood. Receptor source: a man aged 55 to 70 with active or convalescent COVID-19.

This chain links TRBV6-4 with TRBJ1-1; D uncertain. Looked up from germline, CDR1 is MRHNA and CDR2 is SNTAGT. With 4 bases removed from V and 3 bases from J, the gap between germline ends came to 9 bases. This CDR3 has 13 residues. The CDR3 coding sequence is TGTGCCAGCAGTGTGGAGGAGGACACTGAAGCTTTCTTT. Translating gives CASSVEEDTEAFF.

This clone came up a few times. V and J are TRBV5-1 and TRBJ1-2; 7 positions agree with TRBD1. The CDR3 contains 15 residues. Germline CDR1 is SGHRS and CDR2 is YFSETQ. The trim removed 3 bases at V and 7 bases at J, leaving 12 bases unmatched. This CDR3 is CASSSRLQGSGGYTF. For the CDR3, the DNA is TGCGCCAGCAGCTCCCGCCTACAGGGGTCTGGTGGCTACACCTTC.

The V gene is TRBV5-1, the J gene TRBJ2-2; 8 nucleotides align to TRBD2. The CDR3 loop spans 16 amino acids. The J segment lost 6 bases and the V segment lost 6 bases, leaving 13 bases of the junction unmatched. Per germline, CDR1 SGHRS and CDR2 YFSETQ. The CDR3 DNA reads as TGCGCCAGCACAGAACCGTGGCGGGGGGACGCCGGGGAGCTGTTTTTT. Its protein is CASTEPWRGDAGELFF.

The rearrangement links TRBV6-1 to TRBJ2-1; possible D gene TRBD1, 6 bases. Per the germline V gene, CDR1 is MNHNS and CDR2 is SASEGT. Trimming took off 2 bases at V and 12 bases at J, with 11 bases between the two ends. The CDR3 length is 12 residues. Written as DNA, the CDR3 is TGTGCCAGCAGTGAACGGGACAAGGTGCAGTTCTTC. Residues: CASSERDKVQFF.

This rearrangement joins TRBV6-1 to TRBJ1-2, with 8 bases fitting TRBD1. The CDR3 has 16 amino acids. Trimming removed 2 bases from V and 8 bases from J; junction bases left unmatched: 13. The germline V gene encodes CDR1 MNHNS and CDR2 SASEGT. CDR3 bases: TGTGCCAGCAGTGAAATTGGACAGGGCCCTCTTGGGGGCTACACCTTC. It specifies CASSEIGQGPLGGYTF.

This sequence joins TRBV5-4 and TRBJ2-1; TRBD2 matches 9 bases. Germline V gives CDR1 SGHNT, CDR2 YYREEE (reference sequence). CDR3 size: 19 residues. The V gene end was trimmed by 6 bases and the J gene end by 7 bases; junction bases not matched to a gene: 23. The CDR3, as DNA: TGTGCCAGCAAGGCGTGGTCGGGGGGACTAGCCCGACGGGAGAATGAGCAGTTCTTC. Its translation: CASKAWSGGLARRENEQFF.

The gene calls are TRBV2 and TRBJ1-1, with TRBD1 matching 8 bases. The germline V gene encodes CDR1 SNHLY and CDR2 FYNNEI. The CDR3 runs to 13 residues. V was clipped by 10 bases and J by 1 base; unmatched bases: 5. CDR3 nucleotides: TGTGCCATTCCGGGACAGGAGAACACTGAAGCTTTCTTT. This translates into CAIPGQENTEAFF.

The J gene is TRBJ1-1, the V gene TRBV4-1; tentatively, D is TRBD1 (6 bases). CDR3 length equals 16 residues. In germline, CDR1 is MGHRA, CDR2 YSYEKL. The ends were cut back, 2 bases at V and 1 base at J, with 14 bases in the middle. CDR3 DNA sequence: TGCGCCAGCAGCCAACACGGACAGCTAAAGAACACTGAAGCTTTCTTT. This translates into CASSQHGQLKNTEAFF.

This clone has only one observation. The rearrangement joins TRBV2 to TRBJ2-2; 9 nucleotides align to TRBD1. Unmatched junction bases numbered 6, after V lost 7 bases and J lost 3 bases. CDR1 SNHLY and CDR2 FYNNEI come from the germline V gene. The CDR3 contains 15 residues. The CDR3 spells CASIADRGDTGELFF. As DNA, the CDR3 is TGTGCCAGCATTGCGGACAGGGGTGACACCGGGGAGCTGTTTTTT. Full variable domain (remainder filled in from reference TRBV2 and TRBJ2-2): EPEVTQTPSHQVTQMGQEVILRCVPISNHLYFYWYRQILGQKVEFLVSFYNNEISEKSEIFDDQFSVERPDGSNFTLKIRSTKLEDSAMYFCASIADRGDTGELFFGEGSRLTVL.